What follows are 13 T cell receptor beta chains derived from one specimen sequenced in a study of monozygotic twins with inflammatory bowel disease. TCRdb reprocessed the 5' RACE reads and stores each CDR3 protein as one record, lacking DNA. The sample totals fewer than 350,000 distinct CDR3 sequences. Material for sequencing was blood. The receptors were gathered from a human donor with ulcerative colitis or Crohn's disease, or a healthy co-twin of an affected twin (not recorded which).

The chain has TRBV5-1 and TRBJ1-2; as DNA is missing, the TRBD1 call by TCRdb cannot be tested. This CDR3 comprises 14 residues. Germline V gives CDR1 SGHRS, CDR2 YFSETQ. CDR3 sequence reads: CASSLGQGARGYTF. The whole variable domain, remainder taken from reference TRBV5-1 and TRBJ1-2, is KAGVTQTPRYLIKTRGQQVTLSCSPISGHRSVSWYQQTPGQGLQFLFEYFSETQRNKGNFPGRFSGRQFSNSRSEMNVSTLELGDSALYLCASSLGQGARGYTFGSGTRLTVV.

V is TRBV7-3 and J is TRBJ2-5; checking the TCRdb D call of TRBD2 is not possible without DNA. This CDR3 comprises 16 residues. Germline assignment: CDR1 SGHTA and CDR2 FQGTGA. The CDR3 here is CASSLVGGTIQETQYF.

The chain's CDR3 is CASRRDRYTEAFF. This chain uses TRBV12-3 or TRBV12-4 with TRBJ1-1; the D call of TRBD1 rests on TCRdb alone, since no DNA is present to check it. CDR3 length: 13 amino acids.

V gene TRBV5-1 combines with J gene TRBJ2-5; TCRdb returns TRBD2, unconfirmable since there is no DNA. The V gene's germline CDR1 is SGHRS and CDR2 YFSETQ. This CDR3 is built from 15 residues. The chain's CDR3 is CASSLGAGETETQYF.

The chain employs TRBV5-1 and TRBJ2-5; TCRdb indicates TRBD2, and absent DNA this call remains unverified. The CDR3 length is 15 residues. From germline, CDR1 is SGHRS and CDR2 YFSETQ. The chain's CDR3 is CASSRLADHQETQYF.

The chain has TRBV28 and TRBJ1-5; TCRdb's D call of TRBD1 is untestable without DNA. The CDR3 spans 14 residues. Germline assignment: CDR1 MDHEN and CDR2 SYDVKM. CDR3: CASSPQGAFQPQHF.

The chain joins TRBV5-1 to TRBJ2-7; TCRdb's D gene call, TRBD1, goes unchecked for lack of DNA. Germline V gene sequence: CDR1 SGHRS, CDR2 YFSETQ. This CDR3 comprises 16 residues. CDR3 residues: CASSSTGLSGSYEQYF. The full variable domain, completed using reference TRBV5-1 and TRBJ2-7, is KAGVTQTPRYLIKTRGQQVTLSCSPISGHRSVSWYQQTPGQGLQFLFEYFSETQRNKGNFPGRFSGRQFSNSRSEMNVSTLELGDSALYLCASSSTGLSGSYEQYFGPGTRLTVT.

V gene TRBV7-9 combines with J gene TRBJ2-7; the D gene TCRdb calls, TRBD1, cannot be checked with no DNA. The CDR3 totals 14 residues. CDR1 is SEHNR, CDR2 FQNEAQ, per germline (reference sequence). The CDR3 loop is CASSLAGGAYEQYF.

The gene calls are TRBV5-1 and TRBJ2-1; TCRdb returns TRBD2, unconfirmable since there is no DNA. This CDR3 has 16 amino acids. Germline V gene data show CDR1 as SGHRS and CDR2 as YFSETQ. The CDR3 region is CASSPEGPITYNEQFF.

The chain joins TRBV7-2 to TRBJ2-5. This CDR3 region has 14 residues. Germline V lookup: CDR1 SGHTA, CDR2 FQGNSA. The chain's CDR3 is CASSLVFLVETQYF.

V usage is TRBV7-9 and J usage is TRBJ1-6. Germline CDR1 SEHNR, CDR2 FQNEAQ (reference sequence). This CDR3 is built from 15 residues. This CDR3 is CASSLTGLPNSPLHF.

This sequence joins TRBV20-1 and TRBJ2-3; the TCRdb D gene call, TRBD1, has no DNA to confirm it. The CDR3 has 15 residues. Germline CDR1 reads DFQATT; CDR2 reads SNEGSKA (reference sequence). This CDR3 is CSARGGMGSTDTQYF.

The chain couples TRBV7-2 to TRBJ1-2. Per germline, CDR1 SGHTA and CDR2 FQGNSA. The CDR3 consists of 13 residues. Here the CDR3 reads CASSDNPPIGYTF.